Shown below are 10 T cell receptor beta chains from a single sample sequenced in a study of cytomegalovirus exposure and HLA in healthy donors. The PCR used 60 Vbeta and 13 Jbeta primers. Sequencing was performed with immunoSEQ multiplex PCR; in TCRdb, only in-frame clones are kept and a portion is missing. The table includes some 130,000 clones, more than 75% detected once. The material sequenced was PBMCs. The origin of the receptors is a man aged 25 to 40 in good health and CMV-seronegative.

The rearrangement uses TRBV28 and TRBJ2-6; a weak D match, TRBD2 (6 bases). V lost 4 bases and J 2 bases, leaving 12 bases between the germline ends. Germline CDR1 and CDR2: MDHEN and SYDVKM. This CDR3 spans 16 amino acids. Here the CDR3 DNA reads TGTGCCAGCAGTTCGGGGGTGGGTGCTGGGGCCAACGTCCTGACTTTC. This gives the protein CASSSGVGAGANVLTF.

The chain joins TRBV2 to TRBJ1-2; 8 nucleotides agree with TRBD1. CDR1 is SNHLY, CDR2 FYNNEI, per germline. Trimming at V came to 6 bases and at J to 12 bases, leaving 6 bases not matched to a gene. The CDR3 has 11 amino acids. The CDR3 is CASSGQGSHTF. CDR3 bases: TGTGCCAGCAGCGGACAGGGTTCGCACACCTTC.

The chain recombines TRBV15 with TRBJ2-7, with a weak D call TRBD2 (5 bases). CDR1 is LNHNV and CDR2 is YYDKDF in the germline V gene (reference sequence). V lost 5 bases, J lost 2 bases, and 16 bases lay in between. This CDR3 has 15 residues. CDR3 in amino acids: CATSGEPNWAYEQYF. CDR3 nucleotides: TGTGCCACCAGCGGGGAGCCCAATTGGGCCTACGAGCAGTACTTC.

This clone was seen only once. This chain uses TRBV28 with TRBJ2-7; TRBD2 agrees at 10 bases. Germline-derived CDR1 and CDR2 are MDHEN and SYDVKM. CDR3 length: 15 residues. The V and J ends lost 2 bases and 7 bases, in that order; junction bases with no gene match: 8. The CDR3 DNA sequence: TGTGCCAGCAGTTTAGGGGCTAGCGGGAGACTTGAGCAGTACTTC. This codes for CASSLGASGRLEQYF. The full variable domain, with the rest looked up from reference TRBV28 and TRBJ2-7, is DVKVTQSSRYLVKRTGEKVFLECVQDMDHENMFWYRQDPGLGLRLIYFSYDVKMKEKGDIPEGYSVSREKKERFSLILESASTNQTSMYLCASSLGASGRLEQYFGPGTRLTVT.

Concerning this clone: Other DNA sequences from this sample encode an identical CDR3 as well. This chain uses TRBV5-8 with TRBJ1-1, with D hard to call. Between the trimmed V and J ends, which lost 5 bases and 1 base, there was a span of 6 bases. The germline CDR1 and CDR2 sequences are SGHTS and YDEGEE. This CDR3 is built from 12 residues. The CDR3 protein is CASRRENTEAFF. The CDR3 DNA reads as TGTGCCAGCAGGAGGGAGAACACTGAAGCTTTCTTT.

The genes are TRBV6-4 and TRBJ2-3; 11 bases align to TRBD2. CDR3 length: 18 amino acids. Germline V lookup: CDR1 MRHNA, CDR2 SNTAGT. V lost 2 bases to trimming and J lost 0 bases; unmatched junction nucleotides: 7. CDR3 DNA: TGTGCCAGCAGTGACCGGCTAGCGGGAGGAGGAAGCACAGATACGCAGTATTTT. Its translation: CASSDRLAGGGSTDTQYF.

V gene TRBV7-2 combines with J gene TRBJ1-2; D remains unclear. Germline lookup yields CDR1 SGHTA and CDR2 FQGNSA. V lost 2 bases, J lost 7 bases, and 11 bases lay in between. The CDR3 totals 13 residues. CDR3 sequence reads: CASSLREVGGYTF. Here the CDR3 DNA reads TGTGCCAGCAGCTTAAGGGAGGTCGGTGGCTACACCTTC. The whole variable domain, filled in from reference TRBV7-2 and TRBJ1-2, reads GAGVSQSPSNKVTEKGKDVELRCDPISGHTALYWYRQSLGQGLEFLIYFQGNSAPDKSGLPSDRFSAERTGGSVSTLTIQRTQQEDSAVYLCASSLREVGGYTFGSGTRLTVV.

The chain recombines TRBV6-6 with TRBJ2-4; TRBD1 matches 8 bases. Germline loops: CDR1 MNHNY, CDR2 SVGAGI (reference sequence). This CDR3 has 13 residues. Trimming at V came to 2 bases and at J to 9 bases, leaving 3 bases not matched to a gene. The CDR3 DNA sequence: TGTGCCAGCAGTTACGGACAGGGCGGCATTCAGTACTTC. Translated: CASSYGQGGIQYF.

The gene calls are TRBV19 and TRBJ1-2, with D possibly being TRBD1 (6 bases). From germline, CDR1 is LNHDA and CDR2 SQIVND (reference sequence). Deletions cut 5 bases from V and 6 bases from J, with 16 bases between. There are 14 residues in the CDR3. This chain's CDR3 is CASSFLDRINGYTF. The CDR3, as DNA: TGTGCCAGTAGTTTTCTCGACAGGATAAATGGCTACACCTTC. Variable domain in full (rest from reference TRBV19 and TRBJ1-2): DGGITQSPKYLFRKEGQNVTLSCEQNLNHDAMYWYRQDPGQGLRLIYYSQIVNDFQKGDIAEGYSVSREKKESFPLTVTSAQKNPTAFYLCASSFLDRINGYTFGSGTRLTVV.

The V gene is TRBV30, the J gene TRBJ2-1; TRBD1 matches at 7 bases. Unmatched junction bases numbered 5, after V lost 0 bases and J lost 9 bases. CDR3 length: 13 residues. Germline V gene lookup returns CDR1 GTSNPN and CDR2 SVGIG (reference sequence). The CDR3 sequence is CAWSVVGGGEQFF. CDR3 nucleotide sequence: TGTGCCTGGAGTGTAGTAGGGGGCGGTGAGCAGTTCTTC.